This T cell receptor beta chain was profiled in a study of cytomegalovirus exposure and HLA in healthy donors. Findings and caveats of the study: In a later analysis, at a false discovery rate of 0.05, about 16,000 TCR beta sequences matched HLA alleles. The study flagged some 170 TCR beta chains as cytomegalovirus-associated. An analysis was carried out later, and it reportedly showed fewer N-insertions in an Asian-associated ancestry cluster than the approximately 680-donor mean. Later analysis identified a missense DCLRE1C variant that was linked to TCR beta V- and J-gene trimming.

CDR3 size: 17 residues. The germline gives CDR1 SGHAT, CDR2 FQNNGV. J was trimmed by 7 bases and V by 4 bases; bases with no gene match: 11. PCR was performed using 60 Vbeta and 13 Jbeta primers. The table came from immunoSEQ multiplex PCR; TCRdb's copy has only in-frame clones and leaves some out. In the table there are about 110,000 clones, less than 85% of which are singletons. In regard to this clone: Its target is not known.

This sequence joins TRBV11-2 and TRBJ2-1, with 12 bases lining up with TRBD2. The sequencing sample was made of PBMCs. The source of this sequence is a man aged 25 to 45 in good health and CMV-seropositive. CDR3 nucleotide sequence: TGTGCCAGCAGCTCCTGGACTAGCGGGGCCCTTCGGAATGAGCAGTTCTTC. Translated, it gives CASSSWTSGALRNEQFF.